This T cell receptor (beta chain) was sequenced during a study of control samples from healthy donors and cancer patients (dated by TCRdb to the early 2020s). V is pruned by 5 bases and J by 1 base, leaving 4 bases of the junction without a gene match. From its cysteine to its phenylalanine, the CDR3 spans 15 amino acids. The retained sequence is limited to the CDR3, 45 bases, with the frame set at the first base. Reading the germline V gene gives CDR1 SGHTA and CDR2 FQGNSA. The library came from the immunoSEQ multiplex PCR assay. TCRdb's version of the immuneACCESS table is confined to in-frame rearrangements and falls short of the full clone set. An unresolved V gene accounts for under half of the shortfall where checked; the remainder is of unknown origin. The sample records more than 85,000 clones, roughly 85% of which are singletons. Around 13% of the sample belongs to the ten largest clones.

Remarks on this clone: Its antigen is not yet known. It has no much larger one-base neighbor in the sample; base qualities were not kept.

The TCR was taken from a woman in her forties or fifties in good health. The chain employs TRBV7-2 and TRBJ2-2, with 7 bases aligning to TRBD2. The sample consisted of blood. CDR3 reads: CASSRTSRNTGELFF. The nucleotide sequence reads TGTGCCAGCAGCCGGACTAGTCGGAACACCGGGGAGCTGTTTTTT.